Listed below are T cell receptor beta chains from one sample, sequenced in a study of blood T cell repertoires in COVID-19. Clones were sequenced by immunoSEQ multiplex PCR, and TCRdb holds only the in-frame ones, with some missing. The table records under 450,000 clones, approximately 88% of them present only once. Sequencing used peripheral blood. These receptors were collected from a woman in her forties or fifties with COVID-19, enrolled during active disease. Both conserved end residues are part of each CDR3. D genes are given only for firm matches. Expanded clones are given a class, and other clones once, few, many or no size at all.

V	size	J	D	DNA	CDR3
TRBV30	NA	TRBJ1-1	TRBD1	TGTGCCTGGAGTTCCCCGGGACAGGTGAGCACTGAAGCTTTCTTT	CAWSSPGQVSTEAFF
TRBV30	NA	TRBJ1-2	NA	TGTGCCTGGAGCGAACGGGGAGGCTACACCTTC	CAWSERGGYTF
TRBV2	NA	TRBJ2-3	TRBD2	TGTGCCAGCAGCCTAGCGGGGGGTTCGGTAGATACGCAGTATTTT	CASSLAGGSVDTQYF
TRBV30	NA	TRBJ1-4	NA	TGTGCCTGGAGGCCCGGCAGGGGTGCAACTAATGAAAAACTGTTTTTT	CAWRPGRGATNEKLFF
TRBV6-6	NA	TRBJ1-6	TRBD1	TGTGCCAGCAGTCGACCGGACAGGTATTCACCCCTCCACTTT	CASSRPDRYSPLHF
TRBV6-5	NA	TRBJ1-1	NA	TGTGCCAGCAGCCGAACGGATACAGGGTCCACTGAAGCTTTCTTT	CASSRTDTGSTEAFF
TRBV2	NA	TRBJ1-2	NA	TGTGCCAGCAGTGAGGGGCAGGGCTATGGCTACACCTTC	CASSEGQGYGYTF
TRBV13	NA	TRBJ2-2	NA	TGTGCCAGCAGCTTCGACAGCGGGTTTCCCATCGGGGAGCTGTTTTTT	CASSFDSGFPIGELFF
TRBV4-1	NA	TRBJ2-7	TRBD2	TGCGCCAGCAGCCAACTAGCGGGGGGGCATGACGAGCAGTACTTC	CASSQLAGGHDEQYF
TRBV23-1	NA	TRBJ2-7	NA	TGCGCCAGCAGTCTTTCGGGGGGCAACGAGCAGTACTTC	CASSLSGGNEQYF
TRBV7-7	NA	TRBJ1-1	TRBD1	TGTGCCAGCAGGCCCCCCGATGGGGACAGGAGACCGCGGACTGAAGCTTTCTTT	CASRPPDGDRRPRTEAFF
TRBV3-1/TRBV3-2	NA	TRBJ2-4	NA	TGTGCCAGCAGCCAAGCGGGTCTAGCCAAAAACATTCAGTACTTC	CASSQAGLAKNIQYF
TRBV19	NA	TRBJ1-1	NA	TGTGCCAGTAGTAAGCTGGGAGGGGGAGACACTGAAGCTTTCTTT	CASSKLGGGDTEAFF
TRBV11-2	NA	TRBJ2-1	TRBD1	TGTGCCAGCAGCCGTATCGGGACAGGGTCGGATGAGCAGTTCTTC	CASSRIGTGSDEQFF
TRBV2	NA	TRBJ2-7	NA	TGTGCCATCCACATTAATACAGGGTCCTACGAGCAGTACTTC	CAIHINTGSYEQYF
TRBV30	once	TRBJ2-7	NA	TGTGCCTGGGCGACAGCCTACGAGCAGTACTTC	CAWATAYEQYF
TRBV2	NA	TRBJ1-2	NA	TGTGCCAGCGCGGGCCAACAGGGTTCCTATGGCTACACCTTC	CASAGQQGSYGYTF